This T cell receptor (beta chain) emerged from a study of blood T cell repertoires in COVID-19. Study-wide background: COVID-19 samples from acute and convalescent phases originated in the United States, Italy and Spain.

Sequencing used immunoSEQ multiplex PCR; TCRdb keeps in-frame clones, though not all of them. Here the sample spans under 450,000 clones, roughly 90% being singletons. The sequenced sample was peripheral blood. The TCR was taken from a woman between 35 and 50 years old with COVID-19, enrolled during active disease.

The CDR3, as DNA: TGTGCCTGGAGTCAATCCCGGGTGGGCAATCAGCCCCAGCATTTT. It specifies CAWSQSRVGNQPQHF. The chain recombines TRBV30 with TRBJ1-5; no clear D. Between the trimmed V and J ends, which lost 2 bases and 2 bases, there was a span of 13 bases. The CDR3 length is 15 residues. CDR1 GTSNPN and CDR2 SVGIG come from the germline V gene (reference sequence).